This TCR beta chain was documented in a study of identical twins. Study conclusions and caveats: Recombination models fit unrelated individuals' TCR alpha sharing but underestimated twins'. Excess sharing by twins proved weaker in beta out-of-frame sequences. Abundant beta clonotypes from cord blood had fewer insertions, unlike memory repertoires, which showed none.

This clonotype came up a few times. Antigen: not known. TCRdb re-called the 5' RACE reads with MiXCR, one entry per CDR3 protein. The sample has some 660,000 distinct CDR3 sequences, less than 10% seen once. Germline V CDR1 and CDR2: SQVTM, ANQGSEA. CDR3 length: 10 amino acids. V was clipped by 7 bases and J by 7 bases, with 10 bases between them. The same sample was also studied in work on yellow fever vaccine responses in identical twins.

This receptor was obtained from a woman in her late teens or twenties in good health. The chain carries TRBV29-1 and TRBJ1-1; D ambiguous. Sequencing used PBMCs. The CDR3 DNA sequence: TGCAGCGGCCTACAGAGTGAAGCTTTCTTT. This encodes CSGLQSEAFF.